This TCR beta chain was identified in a study of cytomegalovirus exposure and HLA in healthy donors. Background on the study: One earlier analysis, a look at roughly 170 million T cells, found fewer than 140 million unique TCR beta sequences. In terms of ancestry, the Caucasian-associated cluster contained around 79% of the roughly 400 genotyped donors. Notes on the study in general: The authors later found TCR association rates varying by HLA locus, with DRB1 most and HLA-C fewest.

Amplification used 60 Vbeta primers and 13 Jbeta primers. Here immunoSEQ multiplex PCR was the method, and the copy in TCRdb shows in-frame clones only, minus some. This table holds around 260,000 clones, around 80% found once. The ends were cut back, 1 base at V and 6 bases at J, with 13 bases in the middle. The CDR3 runs to 15 residues. Per the germline V gene, CDR1 is SGHTA and CDR2 is FQGNSA. This clone was counted only a few times. The antigen is undetermined. This TCR derives from a girl aged 2 to 10 in good health and CMV-seronegative. The chain recombines TRBV7-2 with TRBJ2-1, with D hard to call. Sequencing was performed on PBMCs. Here the CDR3 reads CASSLGRRLANEQFF. CDR3 nucleotides: TGTGCCAGCAGCTTAGGTCGTCGCTTAGCCAATGAGCAGTTCTTC.